A single sample gave rise to the 7 T cell receptor beta chains below, sequenced in a study of blood T cell repertoires in COVID-19. Measured with immunoSEQ multiplex PCR; TCRdb has only the in-frame clones, and not every one. The repertoire holds around 310,000 clones, around nine tenths seen once, with about 5% in the top ten. The sequenced material came from PBMCs or T cells enriched from blood (not recorded which). Every receptor here comes from a man aged 25 to 40 who had recovered from COVID-19.

The V gene is TRBV5-4, the J gene TRBJ2-4, with D tentatively TRBD2 (6 bases). The germline CDR1 and CDR2 sequences are SGHNT and YYREEE (reference sequence). The CDR3 is 13 amino acids. Trimming shortened V by 0 bases and J by 5 bases, and 6 bases separated the two germline ends. Here the CDR3 DNA reads TGTGCCAGCAGCTTGGGGGGGGAAAACATTCAGTACTTC. This translates into CASSLGGENIQYF.

The chain uses TRBV29-1 and TRBJ2-1, with 9 bases identical to TRBD1. The CDR3 spans 15 residues. Germline trimming cut 1 base from V and 0 bases from J; bases unmatched to any gene: 1. CDR1 and CDR2 from the germline V gene are SQVTM and ANQGSEA. CDR3 protein: CSVEGTGASYNEQFF. The CDR3 nucleotides read TGCAGCGTTGAAGGGACAGGGGCCTCCTACAATGAGCAGTTCTTC.

V is TRBV18 and J is TRBJ1-6; 9 nucleotides align to TRBD1. This CDR3 is built from 16 residues. CDR1 is KGHSH and CDR2 is LQKENI in the germline V gene. V shed 0 bases and J 7 bases; nucleotides not matched to a gene: 4. The CDR3 protein is CASSPPAGTGNSPLHF. CDR3 nucleotide sequence: TGTGCCAGCTCACCACCGGCCGGGACAGGGAATTCACCCCTCCACTTT.

As for this clone: The same CDR3 is also encoded by other DNA sequences in this sample. The rearrangement joins TRBV27 to TRBJ2-7; 8 bases line up with TRBD1. Germline CDR1 and CDR2: MNHEY and SMNVEV (reference sequence). This CDR3 contains 13 residues. V was pared by 6 bases and J by 3 bases, with 4 bases of the junction left unmatched. Here the CDR3 DNA reads TGTGCCAGCAGCTTAGACAGGGGCTACGAGCAGTACTTC. Its protein is CASSLDRGYEQYF.

V and J are TRBV5-4 and TRBJ1-1; the D gene is possibly TRBD1 (5 bases). V shed 0 bases and J shed 7 bases, with 13 bases lying between them. This CDR3 contains 14 residues. The germline V gene has CDR1 SGHNT and CDR2 YYREEE (reference sequence). This CDR3 reads CASSLDPRQGEAFF. CDR3 sequence (DNA): TGTGCCAGCAGCTTGGACCCACGCCAGGGTGAAGCTTTCTTT.

The chain is built from TRBV5-1 and TRBJ2-2, with TRBD1 matching 7 bases. The CDR3 contains 15 residues. Germline V gene data show CDR1 as SGHRS and CDR2 as YFSETQ. The junction had 7 bases not matched to a gene; V was cut back by 1 base and J by 7 bases. CDR3 residues: CASSLLTGASGELFF. CDR3 DNA: TGCGCCAGCAGCTTGCTCACAGGGGCGAGCGGGGAGCTGTTTTTT.

The rearrangement joins TRBV11-2 to TRBJ1-1; D is uncertain. Trimming removed 2 bases at V and 8 bases at J, with 6 bases between. The CDR3 consists of 11 residues. Germline CDR1 is SGHAT and CDR2 is FQNNGV. The CDR3, as DNA: TGTGCCAGCAGCTTACGGGGAGAAGCTTTCTTT. This codes for CASSLRGEAFF.